This T cell receptor (beta chain) was obtained from a study of T cells in Graves' hyperthyroidism and ophthalmopathy (dated by TCRdb to between 2018 and 2021). Regarding the complete study: Peripheral blood samples were taken at initial diagnosis, before any treatment was given. In addition, the study compared T-cell repertoires in thyroid tissue and in blood from a handful of Graves' hyperthyroidism patients. To identify TCR V-J signatures that set the groups apart, the researchers used a discovery cohort of 90 to 100 patients, made up of around 40 with Graves' ophthalmopathy and 57 with stable Graves' hyperthyroidism. Prospective prediction of ophthalmopathy was tested in an independent validation cohort consisting of about 20 hyperthyroidism patients and some 16 patients who later progressed to ophthalmopathy. TCR Vbeta CDR3 sequencing of approximately 140 peripheral blood samples (43 ophthalmopathy, around 80 hyperthyroidism and roughly 17 progressor patients) is reported in the paper. After sampling, hyperthyroidism patients received methimazole starting at 30 mg daily, and ophthalmopathy patients received high-dose intravenous methylprednisolone. The approximately 100 discovery patients were randomly divided into training and test sets at a 7:3 ratio. Results and caveats for the whole study, not just this receptor: Blood samples also contained most of the expanded thyroid clonotypes (frequency above 0.001), which suggests that blood repertoires may reflect thyroid immune responses. A model built on a 13 V-J signature distinguished ophthalmopathy from stable hyperthyroidism, reaching roughly 88% sensitivity and around 82% specificity in cross-validation and 80%/75% in testing. In validation, the model predicted progression to ophthalmopathy a median of roughly six months before onset, with 65% to 71% sensitivity and roughly 72% specificity. Sample size was not statistically predetermined, and blinding of investigators to group allocation was not performed.

TCR beta CDR3 regions were amplified from RNA transcripts. A first-round RT-PCR of the TCR CDR3 used the HTBI primer set with the Qiagen OneStep RT-PCR kit. Libraries were constructed in a second round of multiplex PCR, after which size selection and purification were carried out. The libraries were sequenced on an Illumina HiSeq2000 using paired-end 100 bp reads. From the authors' description of their analysis: Raw data were processed with SOAPnuke, discarding reads with adapters, uncalled bases, mean Phred below 15, or no exact constant-primer or identifier match. COPE v1.2.5 was used to merge the high-quality paired reads, and each unique nucleotide sequence was defined as a clonotype. Clonotypes were aligned to IMGT TRBV, TRBD and TRBJ reference segments using MiTCR v1.1. Only V-J combinations with frequency above 0.0001, covering 98% to 99.2% of repertoires, were analysed. A TCS score was defined as the ratio of F50 (clonal expansion) to E x V (chaos), with BLOSUM62-based TCRdist applied between CDR3 peptides within each V-J. Welch's t-statistics and random forest reduced roughly 530 V-J features to under 15, which were used in a naive Bayes classifier (R e1071). The public reads were quality trimmed at Q25 with fastp and then assembled into clones with MiXCR by TCRdb, keeping productive beta chains. A single entry per CDR3 protein holds the most common genes and DNA from its merged rows. TCRdb's processing, not the authors' own work, is the source of the V and J calls. This sample has approximately 510,000 distinct CDR3 sequences in its table, and around 21% of those were observed once. The ten largest clones take up 26% of the sample.

Many counts were recorded for this clonotype. Its antigen is unknown. Base-call qualities are not available, and no considerably larger clone is one nucleotide away. A patient counted as having stable Graves' hyperthyroidism if no progression to ophthalmopathy occurred over 18 months of follow-up. Hyperthyroidism patients were newly diagnosed, had a disease duration of under 2 months, and were aged 18 to 65 years. Any patient with an uncontrolled infection, another autoimmune disease, pregnancy or lactation was excluded. Clinical symptoms, serum thyroxine and TRAb, thyroid ultrasound, and orbital computed tomography formed the basis for the diagnoses. Ficoll-Paque density gradient centrifugation was used to isolate PBMCs from about 9.4 ml of fresh peripheral blood. Trizol reagent was used to extract total RNA, and RNA quality was then checked on an Agilent 2100 Bioanalyzer. Specimen: blood. The source is a man between 18 and 35 years old with Graves' hyperthyroidism.

The nucleotide sequence is given as TGTGCCAGCAGTTATTCAGATAAGGGAAACATTCAGTACTTC. Translated, it gives CASSYSDKGNIQYF. This chain is built from TRBV6-2 or TRBV6-3 and TRBJ2-4; too little of a D gene remains to name it. CDR1 and CDR2, per the germline V gene, are MNHEY and SVGEGT. V loses 3 bases of germline sequence and J loses 6 bases, and the interval between the two ends is 12 bases. The CDR3 starts with the cysteine, ends with the phenylalanine, and has 14 residues. Kept here is only the CDR3 DNA, which spans 42 bases and is read in frame from base 1.